The rows below give T cell receptor beta chains drawn from one sample of a study of T cell responses to AZD1222 COVID-19 vaccine. Method: immunoSEQ multiplex PCR; TCRdb's copy keeps in-frame clones and lacks some. The clone table shows over 130,000 clones, with the ten largest holding 2% to 2.5%. The sample taken for sequencing was peripheral blood. The source of these receptors is an adult in good health. Both conserved end residues are part of each CDR3. The order of the fields is V gene, J gene, D gene, CDR3 length, CDR3 DNA, CDR3 protein. A D gene is named only where the DNA matches it firmly.

V gene: TRBV5-5; J gene: TRBJ1-1; D gene: .; CDR3 length: 15; CDR3 DNA: TGTGCCAGCAGTCTGAGGATGGCAGATAACACTGAAGCTTTCTTT; CDR3 protein: CASSLRMADNTEAFF
V gene: TRBV19; J gene: TRBJ2-1; D gene: .; CDR3 length: 15; CDR3 DNA: TGTGCCAGTAGAGGGGAATCTAGCGCAGACAATGAGCAGTTCTTC; CDR3 protein: CASRGESSADNEQFF
V gene: TRBV20-1; J gene: TRBJ1-2; D gene: .; CDR3 length: 13; CDR3 DNA: TGCAGTGCTAGTGAATGGGAGGACTATGGCTACACCTTC; CDR3 protein: CSASEWEDYGYTF
V gene: TRBV4-2; J gene: TRBJ2-2; D gene: TRBD2; CDR3 length: 16; CDR3 DNA: TGTGCCAGCAGCCACGGGACTAGCGGGAGTTCCCGGGAGCTGTTTTTT; CDR3 protein: CASSHGTSGSSRELFF
V gene: TRBV6-5; J gene: TRBJ1-6; D gene: TRBD1; CDR3 length: 14; CDR3 DNA: TGTGCCAGCAGATCGGACAGGGTAAATTCACCCCTCCACTTT; CDR3 protein: CASRSDRVNSPLHF
V gene: TRBV12-5; J gene: TRBJ1-2; D gene: .; CDR3 length: 17; CDR3 DNA: TGTGCTAGTGCCCTCTCGGCCGGGACGTATGAAGACTATGGCTACACCTTC; CDR3 protein: CASALSAGTYEDYGYTF
V gene: TRBV21-1; J gene: TRBJ1-2; D gene: .; CDR3 length: 17; CDR3 DNA: TGTGCCAGCAGCCGGCACAGGGGGGCGACCTATCGCCATGGCTACACCTTC; CDR3 protein: CASSRHRGATYRHGYTF
V gene: TRBV7-2; J gene: TRBJ1-3; D gene: .; CDR3 length: 16; CDR3 DNA: TGTGCCAGCAGCTTAGAACCAGCGACACGGAGGGACACCATATATTTT; CDR3 protein: CASSLEPATRRDTIYF
V gene: TRBV5-1; J gene: TRBJ2-7; D gene: TRBD2; CDR3 length: 13; CDR3 DNA: TGCGCCAGCACCCGGGAGGGGCTCTCTGAGCAGTACTTC; CDR3 protein: CASTREGLSEQYF
V gene: TRBV30; J gene: TRBJ1-2; D gene: .; CDR3 length: 13; CDR3 DNA: TGTGCCTGGAGTTGGGACGAAGGATATGACTACACCTTC; CDR3 protein: CAWSWDEGYDYTF
V gene: TRBV5-6; J gene: TRBJ2-1; D gene: .; CDR3 length: 16; CDR3 DNA: TGTGCCAGCAGCTTGTTGGGAATCTCCCAACACAATGAGCAGTTCTTC; CDR3 protein: CASSLLGISQHNEQFF
V gene: TRBV7-9; J gene: TRBJ1-1; D gene: .; CDR3 length: 14; CDR3 DNA: TGTGCCAGCAGCTTAGTTGGGGGGAACACTGAAGCTTTCTTT; CDR3 protein: CASSLVGGNTEAFF
V gene: TRBV5-1; J gene: TRBJ2-5; D gene: .; CDR3 length: 17; CDR3 DNA: TGCGCCAGCAGCTTCAACCTTTTGGACGGACCCCAAGAGACCCAGTACTTC; CDR3 protein: CASSFNLLDGPQETQYF
V gene: TRBV2; J gene: TRBJ2-2; D gene: TRBD1; CDR3 length: 15; CDR3 DNA: TGTGCCAGCAGCCGGGGACAGGGAAACACCGGGGAGCTGTTTTTT; CDR3 protein: CASSRGQGNTGELFF